This record covers a single T cell receptor beta chain. Its antigen is undetermined. Doses given second, at about 4 or about 12 weeks, were pooled. The record originates from a study of T cell responses to AZD1222 COVID-19 vaccine. The CDR3 is 14 amino acids. CDR1 is MNHEY and CDR2 is SVGAGI in the germline V gene. Trimming at V came to 7 bases and at J to 3 bases, leaving 6 bases not matched to a gene. The repertoire was sequenced with immunoSEQ multiplex PCR; TCRdb's copy has only in-frame clones and lacks some. The sample yields around 180,000 clones, 70% to 90% seen once. Broader study findings: Nearly half of unique spike-specific TCRs reportedly avoided B.1.351 and B.1.1.7 mutated regions. Spike regions recognized by vaccine-associated CD4 TCRs spanned the protein, led by 160-218 and 743-854. Increased Spike-specific TCR breadth and depth were observed after two AZD1222 doses.

Source: peripheral blood, taken 28 days after the second AZD1222 dose. This TCR was recovered from an adult who received the AZD1222 COVID-19 vaccine. V gene TRBV6-5 combines with J gene TRBJ2-7, with 10 nucleotides matching TRBD2. The CDR3, as DNA: TGTGCCAGCACCCCTAGCGGGAGTTTCTACGAGCAGTACTTC. This encodes CASTPSGSFYEQYF.